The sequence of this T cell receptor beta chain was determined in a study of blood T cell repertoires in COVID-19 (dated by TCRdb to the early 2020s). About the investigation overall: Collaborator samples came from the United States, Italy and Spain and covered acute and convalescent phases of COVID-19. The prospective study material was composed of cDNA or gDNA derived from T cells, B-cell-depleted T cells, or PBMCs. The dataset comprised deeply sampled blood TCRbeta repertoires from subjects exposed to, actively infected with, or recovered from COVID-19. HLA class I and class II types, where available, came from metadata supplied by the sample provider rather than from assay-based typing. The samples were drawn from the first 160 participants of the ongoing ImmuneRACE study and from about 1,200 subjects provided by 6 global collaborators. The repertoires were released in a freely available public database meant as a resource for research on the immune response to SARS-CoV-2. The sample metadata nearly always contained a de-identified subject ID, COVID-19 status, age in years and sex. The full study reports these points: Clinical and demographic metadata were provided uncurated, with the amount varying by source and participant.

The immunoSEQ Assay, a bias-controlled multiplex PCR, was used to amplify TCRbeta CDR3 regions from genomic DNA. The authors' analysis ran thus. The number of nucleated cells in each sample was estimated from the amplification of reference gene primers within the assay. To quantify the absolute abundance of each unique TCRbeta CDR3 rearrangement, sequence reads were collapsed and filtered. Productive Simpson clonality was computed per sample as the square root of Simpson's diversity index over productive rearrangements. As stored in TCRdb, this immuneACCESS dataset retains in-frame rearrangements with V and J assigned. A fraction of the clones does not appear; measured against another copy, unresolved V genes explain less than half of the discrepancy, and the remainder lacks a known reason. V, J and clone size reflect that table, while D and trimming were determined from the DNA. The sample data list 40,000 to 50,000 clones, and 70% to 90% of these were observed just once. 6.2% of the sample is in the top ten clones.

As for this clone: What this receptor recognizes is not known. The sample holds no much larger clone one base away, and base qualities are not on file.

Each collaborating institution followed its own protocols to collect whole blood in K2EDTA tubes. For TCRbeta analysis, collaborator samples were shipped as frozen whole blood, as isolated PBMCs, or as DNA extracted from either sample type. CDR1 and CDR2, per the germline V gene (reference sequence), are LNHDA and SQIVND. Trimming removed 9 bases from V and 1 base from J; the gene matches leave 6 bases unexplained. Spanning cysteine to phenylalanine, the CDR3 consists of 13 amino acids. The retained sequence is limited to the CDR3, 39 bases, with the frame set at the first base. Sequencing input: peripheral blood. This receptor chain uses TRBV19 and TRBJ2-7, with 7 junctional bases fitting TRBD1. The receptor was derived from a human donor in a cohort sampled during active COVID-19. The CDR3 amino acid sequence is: CARRTGASYEQYF. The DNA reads TGTGCCAGACGGACAGGAGCTTCCTACGAGCAGTACTTC.